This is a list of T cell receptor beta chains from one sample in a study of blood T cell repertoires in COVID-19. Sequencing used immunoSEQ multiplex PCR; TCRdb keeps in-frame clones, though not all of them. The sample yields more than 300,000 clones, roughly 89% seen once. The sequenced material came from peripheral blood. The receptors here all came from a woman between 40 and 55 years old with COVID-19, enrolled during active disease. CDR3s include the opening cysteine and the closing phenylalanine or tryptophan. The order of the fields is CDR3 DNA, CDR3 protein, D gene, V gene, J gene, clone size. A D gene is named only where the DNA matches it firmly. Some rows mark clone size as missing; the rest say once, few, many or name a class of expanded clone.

CDR3 DNA: TGCGGAGCCGAAGACAGGCTGAACACTGAAGCTTTCTTT
CDR3 protein: CGAEDRLNTEAFF
D gene: .
V gene: TRBV29-1
J gene: TRBJ1-1
clone size: .

CDR3 DNA: TGTGCCTGGGCCGACAGGGTAGAAACTGAAGCTTTCTTT
CDR3 protein: CAWADRVETEAFF
D gene: TRBD1
V gene: TRBV30
J gene: TRBJ1-1
clone size: .

CDR3 DNA: TGTGCCAGCAGGACAACTAGCGTTCGCTCCTACGAGCAGTACTTC
CDR3 protein: CASRTTSVRSYEQYF
D gene: TRBD2
V gene: TRBV5-8
J gene: TRBJ2-7
clone size: .

CDR3 DNA: TGTGCCATCAGTCCGGGACTAGCGGGAGATTTAAGCCCCTACAATGAGCAGTTCTTC
CDR3 protein: CAISPGLAGDLSPYNEQFF
D gene: TRBD2
V gene: TRBV10-3
J gene: TRBJ2-1
clone size: .

CDR3 DNA: TGTGCCAGCAGTTCGGGGTTGCAGGTGAGGTACGAGCAGTACTTC
CDR3 protein: CASSSGLQVRYEQYF
D gene: .
V gene: TRBV28
J gene: TRBJ2-7
clone size: .

CDR3 DNA: TGTGCCAGCAGTTTATCCAGCTATGGCTACACCTTC
CDR3 protein: CASSLSSYGYTF
D gene: .
V gene: TRBV28
J gene: TRBJ1-2
clone size: .

CDR3 DNA: TGTGCCAGCAGCTCCGCCGTGGGACACTCCTCCTACGAGCAGTACTTC
CDR3 protein: CASSSAVGHSSYEQYF
D gene: .
V gene: TRBV7-6
J gene: TRBJ2-7
clone size: .

CDR3 DNA: TGTGCCAGCAGCCTAAATCGGGGCACAGATACGCAGTATTTT
CDR3 protein: CASSLNRGTDTQYF
D gene: .
V gene: TRBV3-1/TRBV3-2
J gene: TRBJ2-3
clone size: .

CDR3 DNA: TGTGCCAGCAGCTCCTCTAGCACAGATACGCAGTATTTT
CDR3 protein: CASSSSSTDTQYF
D gene: .
V gene: TRBV7-3
J gene: TRBJ2-3
clone size: .

CDR3 DNA: TGTGCCAGCAGCCCCCGGGACAGGGTTGGCTACACCTTC
CDR3 protein: CASSPRDRVGYTF
D gene: TRBD1
V gene: TRBV5-5
J gene: TRBJ1-2
clone size: .

CDR3 DNA: TGCAGCGTTGGTGGGTTCGCGGGAGTGGAGACCCAGTACTTC
CDR3 protein: CSVGGFAGVETQYF
D gene: TRBD2
V gene: TRBV29-1
J gene: TRBJ2-5
clone size: .

CDR3 DNA: TGCGCCAGCAGCTTTGGACAGCCCCTAGCGGGGCCTCTCAATGAGCAGTTCTTC
CDR3 protein: CASSFGQPLAGPLNEQFF
D gene: TRBD2
V gene: TRBV5-1
J gene: TRBJ2-1
clone size: once

CDR3 DNA: TGCGCCAGCAGCTGGACCGGGACAGGGGGGGCGACCGGGGAGCTGTTTTTT
CDR3 protein: CASSWTGTGGATGELFF
D gene: TRBD1
V gene: TRBV5-1
J gene: TRBJ2-2
clone size: .

CDR3 DNA: TGTGCCAGCAGCCTCGGAGCGTCCCAAGAGACCCAGTACTTC
CDR3 protein: CASSLGASQETQYF
D gene: .
V gene: TRBV5-6
J gene: TRBJ2-5
clone size: .

CDR3 DNA: TGTGCCGGCGGGGGGGTCACCGGCTACACCTTC
CDR3 protein: CAGGGVTGYTF
D gene: .
V gene: TRBV19
J gene: TRBJ1-2
clone size: .

CDR3 DNA: TGTGCCAGCAGTGAATTTGGGGGCCTCCTTAGCAATCAGCCCCAGCATTTT
CDR3 protein: CASSEFGGLLSNQPQHF
D gene: .
V gene: TRBV6-1
J gene: TRBJ1-5
clone size: .

CDR3 DNA: TGTGCCAGCAGCCAAGTAAAGGTAGCCAACACCGGGGAGCTGTTTTTT
CDR3 protein: CASSQVKVANTGELFF
D gene: .
V gene: TRBV4-2
J gene: TRBJ2-2
clone size: .

CDR3 DNA: TGTGCTACCAGGGCAGCTAGCACAGATACGCAGTATTTT
CDR3 protein: CATRAASTDTQYF
D gene: .
V gene: TRBV6-5
J gene: TRBJ2-3
clone size: .

CDR3 DNA: TGTGCCACCAGCGGGACAGGGCCTACAACCAATGAGCAGTTCTTC
CDR3 protein: CATSGTGPTTNEQFF
D gene: TRBD1
V gene: TRBV15
J gene: TRBJ2-1
clone size: once

CDR3 DNA: TGTGCCAGCAGTCCTGGACAGGGGCTGGGGTCCCTCCACTTT
CDR3 protein: CASSPGQGLGSLHF
D gene: TRBD1
V gene: TRBV6-5
J gene: TRBJ1-6
clone size: .

CDR3 DNA: TGTGCCACCAGTGACGCGAGGGCTAACTATGGCTACACCTTC
CDR3 protein: CATSDARANYGYTF
D gene: .
V gene: TRBV24-1
J gene: TRBJ1-2
clone size: once

CDR3 DNA: TGCAGTGCTAGTACAGGGGATCAAGAGACCCAGTACTTC
CDR3 protein: CSASTGDQETQYF
D gene: TRBD1
V gene: TRBV20-1
J gene: TRBJ2-5
clone size: .

CDR3 DNA: TGTGCCACCAGCAGAGTGGACAGGGCGTTCAATCAGCCCCAGCATTTT
CDR3 protein: CATSRVDRAFNQPQHF
D gene: TRBD1
V gene: TRBV15
J gene: TRBJ1-5
clone size: .

CDR3 DNA: TGTGCCAGCAGTTTAGGTCGGGGTGCGGAGACCCAGTACTTC
CDR3 protein: CASSLGRGAETQYF
D gene: .
V gene: TRBV6-5
J gene: TRBJ2-5
clone size: .

CDR3 DNA: TGTGCCAGCAGTTTCTCAGGGGCCTATGGCTACACCTTC
CDR3 protein: CASSFSGAYGYTF
D gene: .
V gene: TRBV28
J gene: TRBJ1-2
clone size: .

CDR3 DNA: TGTGCCAGCAGAACTGGGACTAGCGAGAATGAGCAGTTCTTC
CDR3 protein: CASRTGTSENEQFF
D gene: TRBD2
V gene: TRBV7-9
J gene: TRBJ2-1
clone size: once

CDR3 DNA: TGTGCCAGTAGTCGCATGACAGTTGAGCCGAAAGCTTTCTTT
CDR3 protein: CASSRMTVEPKAFF
D gene: .
V gene: TRBV19
J gene: TRBJ1-1
clone size: .

CDR3 DNA: TGTGCCAGCAGTTTACCGGTGGACAACTCGAACACCGGGGAGCTGTTTTTT
CDR3 protein: CASSLPVDNSNTGELFF
D gene: .
V gene: TRBV27
J gene: TRBJ2-2
clone size: .

CDR3 DNA: TGCGCCAGCAGCCAAGCGAACTATGGCTACACCTTC
CDR3 protein: CASSQANYGYTF
D gene: .
V gene: TRBV4-1
J gene: TRBJ1-2
clone size: .

CDR3 DNA: TGTGCCATCAGTGAGTCTGTGTCTGGGCAGTATGGCTACACCTTC
CDR3 protein: CAISESVSGQYGYTF
D gene: .
V gene: TRBV10-3
J gene: TRBJ1-2
clone size: .

CDR3 DNA: TGTGCCAGCTCGACCCGGACAGGGGTGAACACTGAAGCTTTCTTT
CDR3 protein: CASSTRTGVNTEAFF
D gene: TRBD1
V gene: TRBV18
J gene: TRBJ1-1
clone size: .

CDR3 DNA: TGTGCCAGCAGCTTCAACCTAGCCGGGGAGCTGTTTTTT
CDR3 protein: CASSFNLAGELFF
D gene: .
V gene: TRBV7-2
J gene: TRBJ2-2
clone size: .

CDR3 DNA: TGTGCCAGCAGCGTAGTAGCGGGGGCGACCACAGATACGCAGTATTTT
CDR3 protein: CASSVVAGATTDTQYF
D gene: TRBD2
V gene: TRBV9
J gene: TRBJ2-3
clone size: .

CDR3 DNA: TGTGCCAGCAGCCAAGACCCCTTCTATGGCTACACCTTC
CDR3 protein: CASSQDPFYGYTF
D gene: .
V gene: TRBV14
J gene: TRBJ1-2
clone size: .

CDR3 DNA: TGTGCCAGTAGTATAGTTGTTGGGGCAGGGGTCCCCGGGGAGCTGTTTTTT
CDR3 protein: CASSIVVGAGVPGELFF
D gene: .
V gene: TRBV19
J gene: TRBJ2-2
clone size: .

CDR3 DNA: TGTGCCAGCGGCCAACAGGGTTTGACTGGAAACACCATATATTTT
CDR3 protein: CASGQQGLTGNTIYF
D gene: .
V gene: TRBV27
J gene: TRBJ1-3
clone size: .

CDR3 DNA: TGTGCCAGCAGCTTGCGGTCAGGGGGGCAGCCCCAGCATTTT
CDR3 protein: CASSLRSGGQPQHF
D gene: TRBD1
V gene: TRBV7-6
J gene: TRBJ1-5
clone size: .

CDR3 DNA: TGTGCCAGCAGCTTAGGTTGGGGGGACCAGGGCTCCGGGGCCAACGTCCTGACTTTC
CDR3 protein: CASSLGWGDQGSGANVLTF
D gene: .
V gene: TRBV7-6
J gene: TRBJ2-6
clone size: .

CDR3 DNA: TGTGCCAGCAGTAAGACAGAGAACACTGAAGCTTTCTTT
CDR3 protein: CASSKTENTEAFF
D gene: .
V gene: TRBV6-6
J gene: TRBJ1-1
clone size: few

CDR3 DNA: TGCGCCAGCAGCCAAGGGACTCGACAGGGTTCGAACACCGGGGAGCTGTTTTTT
CDR3 protein: CASSQGTRQGSNTGELFF
D gene: TRBD1
V gene: TRBV4-3
J gene: TRBJ2-2
clone size: .

CDR3 DNA: TGTGCCAGGGACCGACAGGGGGTTTTTTGGGAGCAGTACTTC
CDR3 protein: CARDRQGVFWEQYF
D gene: TRBD1
V gene: TRBV6-4
J gene: TRBJ2-7
clone size: .

CDR3 DNA: TGCAGTGCTAGTCGGACAGGACTGAACACTGAAGCTTTCTTT
CDR3 protein: CSASRTGLNTEAFF
D gene: TRBD1
V gene: TRBV20-1
J gene: TRBJ1-1
clone size: .

CDR3 DNA: TGTGCCAGTACGAGGGAATTGGCTAGGTCTCAGCCCCAGCATTTT
CDR3 protein: CASTRELARSQPQHF
D gene: .
V gene: TRBV19
J gene: TRBJ1-5
clone size: once

CDR3 DNA: TGCGCCAGCAGCTTGTCAGCGGGGGGGAACACCGGGGAGCTGTTTTTT
CDR3 protein: CASSLSAGGNTGELFF
D gene: TRBD2
V gene: TRBV5-1
J gene: TRBJ2-2
clone size: .

CDR3 DNA: TGTGCCAGCAGCCCTGGACAGTGGTCCTACGAGCAGTACTTC
CDR3 protein: CASSPGQWSYEQYF
D gene: .
V gene: TRBV11-1
J gene: TRBJ2-7
clone size: .

CDR3 DNA: TGTGCCAGCAGCCTGAGGCGGGGTTTTAACGGGGAGCTGTTTTTT
CDR3 protein: CASSLRRGFNGELFF
D gene: .
V gene: TRBV11-3
J gene: TRBJ2-2
clone size: .

CDR3 DNA: TGTGCCAGCAAGAGGACTAGCGGGAGAGGGGCAGATACGCAGTATTTT
CDR3 protein: CASKRTSGRGADTQYF
D gene: TRBD2
V gene: TRBV2
J gene: TRBJ2-3
clone size: .

CDR3 DNA: TGTGCCAGCAGCTTGGTGGGGGACAGGGCTGTCGGAAACACCATATATTTT
CDR3 protein: CASSLVGDRAVGNTIYF
D gene: TRBD1
V gene: TRBV5-6
J gene: TRBJ1-3
clone size: .

CDR3 DNA: TGTGCCTTGCGGAGCTCTGGGGCCAACGTCCTGACTTTC
CDR3 protein: CALRSSGANVLTF
D gene: .
V gene: TRBV30
J gene: TRBJ2-6
clone size: .

CDR3 DNA: TGTGCCAGCAGCCAAGTTCCACAGAGCACCGGGGAGCTGTTTTTT
CDR3 protein: CASSQVPQSTGELFF
D gene: .
V gene: TRBV3-1/TRBV3-2
J gene: TRBJ2-2
clone size: .

CDR3 DNA: TGTGCCACCAGCGCTCGGGACACGGTTAACTATGGCTACACCTTC
CDR3 protein: CATSARDTVNYGYTF
D gene: .
V gene: TRBV15
J gene: TRBJ1-2
clone size: once